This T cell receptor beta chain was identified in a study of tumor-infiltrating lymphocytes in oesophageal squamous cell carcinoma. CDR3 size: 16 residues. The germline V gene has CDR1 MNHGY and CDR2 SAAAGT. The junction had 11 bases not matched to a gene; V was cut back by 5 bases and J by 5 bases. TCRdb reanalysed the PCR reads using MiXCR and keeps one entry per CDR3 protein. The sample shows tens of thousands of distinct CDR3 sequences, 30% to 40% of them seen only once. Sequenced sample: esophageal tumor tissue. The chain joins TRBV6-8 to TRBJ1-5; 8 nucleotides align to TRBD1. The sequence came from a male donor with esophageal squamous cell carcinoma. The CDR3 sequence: CASSVLQGAGDQPQHF. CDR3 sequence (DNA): TGTGCCAGCAGTGTCCTCCAGGGGGCTGGGGATCAGCCCCAGCATTTT.